This T cell receptor (beta chain) was recovered during a study of shared clonotypes between healthy human individuals. Overall study context: Per donor, CD8 memory used one plate, CD8 naive used two, CD4 memory used three and CD4 naive used three.

Only in-frame clones appear in the TCRdb table, and some are missing; sequencing was by immunoSEQ multiplex PCR. The table has about 590,000 clones, roughly 95% seen once. Naive CD8 cells were CD45RO-negative, positively selected for CCR7, excluding terminally differentiated effector memory CD45RA+ cells. The sequenced sample was naive CD8+ T cells sorted from blood. This TCR derives from a woman aged 30 to 39 in good health.

CDR3 sequence (DNA): TGTGCCAGCCAACTAGCAGGAGGACGCTACGAGCAGTACTTC. Residues: CASQLAGGRYEQYF. J is TRBJ2-7 and V is TRBV27; tentative D call: TRBD2 (6 bases). The length of the CDR3 is 14 residues. Trimming stripped 8 bases from V and 3 bases from J, with 17 bases between. CDR1 and CDR2 from the germline V gene are MNHEY and SMNVEV (reference sequence).